Listed below are T cell receptor beta chains from one sample, sequenced in a study of shared T cell receptors in the human thymus. The repertoire was sequenced with immunoSEQ multiplex PCR; TCRdb's copy has only in-frame clones and lacks some. This sample has hundreds of thousands of clones, with approximately 80% found just once. The data also belong to a second study, concerning human thymus T cells.

Sequencing was done on a sample of thymocytes. Every receptor here comes from a boy younger than two with a congenital heart defect. Each CDR3 is given with its conserved first and last residue. The D gene is left open where the match is weak. Size tells how often a clone was seen (once, few, many) or the class of an expanded clone, and some rows leave it out.

J: TRBJ1-1
size: .
D: TRBD1
V: TRBV4-2
length: 18
CDR3: CASSQDSGTGALGSEAFF
DNA: TGTGCCAGCAGCCAAGATTCCGGGACAGGGGCCCTAGGGTCTGAAGCTTTCTTT

J: TRBJ1-5
size: few
D: .
V: TRBV10-3
length: 13
CDR3: CAISDKGRGPQHF
DNA: TGTGCCATCAGTGATAAGGGAAGGGGGCCCCAGCATTTT

J: TRBJ2-7
size: .
D: TRBD1
V: TRBV28
length: 16
CDR3: CASSLEGFDRAYEQYF
DNA: TGTGCCAGCAGTTTAGAGGGTTTCGACAGGGCCTACGAGCAGTACTTC

J: TRBJ2-7
size: .
D: TRBD2
V: TRBV7-8
length: 13
CDR3: CASSPGGAYEQYF
DNA: TGTGCCAGCAGCCCTGGGGGGGCCTACGAGCAGTACTTC

J: TRBJ2-1
size: few
D: .
V: TRBV2
length: 12
CDR3: CASGAGWDEQFF
DNA: TGTGCCAGCGGAGCAGGGTGGGATGAGCAGTTCTTC

J: TRBJ2-1
size: few
D: TRBD2
V: TRBV5-4
length: 15
CDR3: CASSHPGAGGAEQFF
DNA: TGTGCCAGCAGCCACCCGGGCGCGGGAGGTGCCGAGCAGTTCTTC

J: TRBJ2-1
size: .
D: .
V: TRBV6-4
length: 15
CDR3: CASSVSPYSYNEQFF
DNA: TGTGCCAGCAGTGTCTCCCCTTACTCCTACAATGAGCAGTTCTTC

J: TRBJ2-4
size: .
D: TRBD2
V: TRBV5-1
length: 17
CDR3: CASSTRTSGIAKNIQYF
DNA: TGCGCCAGCAGCACACGGACTAGCGGGATAGCCAAAAACATTCAGTACTTC

J: TRBJ1-3
size: .
D: TRBD1
V: TRBV7-9
length: 16
CDR3: CASSRRPGQVGNTIYF
DNA: TGTGCCAGCAGCCGACGGCCGGGACAGGTTGGAAACACCATATATTTT

J: TRBJ2-7
size: .
D: TRBD2
V: TRBV19
length: 16
CDR3: CASSSREGAGGSEQYF
DNA: TGTGCCAGTAGTTCCCGAGAGGGAGCGGGAGGTTCCGAGCAGTACTTC

J: TRBJ2-2
size: .
D: TRBD1
V: TRBV6-1
length: 15
CDR3: CAGTDRVGDTGELFF
DNA: TGTGCCGGGACCGACAGGGTAGGCGACACCGGGGAGCTGTTTTTT

J: TRBJ1-1
size: .
D: .
V: TRBV10-3
length: 12
CDR3: CAIRIQGGEAFF
DNA: TGTGCCATCAGGATTCAGGGAGGAGAAGCTTTCTTT

J: TRBJ2-7
size: .
D: .
V: TRBV13
length: 14
CDR3: CASSHSGGPYEQYF
DNA: TGTGCCAGCAGTCATAGCGGAGGGCCCTACGAGCAGTACTTC

J: TRBJ2-5
size: .
D: TRBD2
V: TRBV5-1
length: 16
CDR3: CASSLVGTSGGETQYF
DNA: TGCGCCAGCAGCTTGGTTGGGACTAGCGGGGGGGAGACCCAGTACTTC

J: TRBJ1-5
size: .
D: TRBD1
V: TRBV12-5
length: 16
CDR3: CASGLSGQGTDWLQHF
DNA: TGTGCTAGTGGTTTGTCGGGACAGGGGACCGACTGGCTCCAGCATTTT

J: TRBJ2-7
size: .
D: .
V: TRBV5-4
length: 14
CDR3: CASSSGGMVYEQYF
DNA: TGTGCCAGCAGCTCGGGCGGGATGGTGTACGAGCAGTACTTC

J: TRBJ2-1
size: .
D: .
V: TRBV5-1
length: 12
CDR3: CASSNTYNEQFF
DNA: TGCGCCAGCAGCAATACCTACAATGAGCAGTTCTTC

J: TRBJ2-1
size: .
D: TRBD2
V: TRBV29-1
length: 15
CDR3: CSVEEGTSGNNEQFF
DNA: TGCAGCGTTGAAGAAGGGACTAGCGGAAACAATGAGCAGTTCTTC

J: TRBJ1-1
size: .
D: TRBD1
V: TRBV4-3
length: 14
CDR3: CASSFDRVNTEAFF
DNA: TGCGCCAGCAGTTTCGACAGGGTGAACACTGAAGCTTTCTTT

J: TRBJ1-2
size: .
D: TRBD1
V: TRBV11-2
length: 16
CDR3: CASSSAGTGGFYGYTF
DNA: TGTGCCAGCAGCTCGGCCGGGACAGGGGGCTTCTATGGCTACACCTTC

J: TRBJ1-1
size: .
D: .
V: TRBV6-5
length: 12
CDR3: CASSSGFTEAFF
DNA: TGTGCCAGCAGTTCAGGGTTCACTGAAGCTTTCTTT

J: TRBJ1-5
size: .
D: .
V: TRBV6-1
length: 15
CDR3: CASRGEANGNQPQHF
DNA: TGTGCCAGCAGAGGTGAGGCGAATGGCAATCAGCCCCAGCATTTT